This record covers a single T cell receptor beta chain. Its antigen is currently unknown. Measured with immunoSEQ multiplex PCR; TCRdb has only the in-frame clones, and not every one. Of 15,000 to 20,000 clones listed, approximately 75% are singletons. The sample belongs to a study of somatic mutations in cytotoxic T cells in rheumatoid arthritis. Study in general: Blood samples of roughly 33 ml were drawn from patients (in EDTA) right after diagnosis and before any treatment.

The study, taken as a whole, reports: CD8+ clonality increased with age in rheumatoid arthritis patients but not in healthy controls.

CD4+ and CD8+ cells were isolated by positive magnetic bead selection, with purity checked by flow cytometry. The receptor comes from an adult with rheumatoid arthritis. The sequencing sample was made of CD8+ T cells sorted from blood.

The CDR3 spells CASSQGTSGGAESYNEQFF. The CDR3 nucleotides are TGCGCCAGCAGCCAGGGGACTAGCGGGGGGGCCGAGTCCTACAATGAGCAGTTCTTC. The chain combines TRBV4-1 with TRBJ2-1; 16 bases fit TRBD2. Germline values: CDR1 MGHRA, CDR2 YSYEKL. This CDR3 is built from 19 residues. V trimming: 3 bases; J trimming: 1 base; junction bases outside the gene matches: 6.